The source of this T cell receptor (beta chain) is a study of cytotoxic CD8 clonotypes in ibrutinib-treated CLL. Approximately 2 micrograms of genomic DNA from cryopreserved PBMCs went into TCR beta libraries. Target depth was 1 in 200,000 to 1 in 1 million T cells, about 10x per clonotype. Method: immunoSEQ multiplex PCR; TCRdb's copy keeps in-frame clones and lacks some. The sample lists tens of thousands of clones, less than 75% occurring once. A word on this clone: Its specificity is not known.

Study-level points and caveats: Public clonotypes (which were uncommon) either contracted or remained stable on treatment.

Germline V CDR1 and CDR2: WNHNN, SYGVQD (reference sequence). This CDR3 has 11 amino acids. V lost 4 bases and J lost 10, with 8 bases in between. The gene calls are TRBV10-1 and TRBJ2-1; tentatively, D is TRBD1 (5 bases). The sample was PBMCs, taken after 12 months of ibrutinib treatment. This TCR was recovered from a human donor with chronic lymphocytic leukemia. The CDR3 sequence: CASSVQGEQFF. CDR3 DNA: TGCGCCAGCAGTGTCCAGGGAGAGCAGTTCTTC.